This TCR beta chain was retrieved from a study of shared clonotypes between healthy human individuals. TCRdb's copy holds only in-frame clones and misses some; the assay was immunoSEQ multiplex PCR. The sample carries fewer than 650,000 clones, roughly four fifths recorded once. The germline gives CDR1 LGHNA, CDR2 YNFKEQ. The CDR3 is made up of 16 amino acids. Trimming shortened V by 0 bases and J by 1 base, and 9 bases separated the two germline ends. The sample holds many counts of this clone. Sequenced material: PBMCs. The chain carries TRBV4-2 and TRBJ2-2; D gene unclear. This sequence originates from a woman aged 40 to 55 in good health. Some clones in this sample may be carry-over from other donors' samples. The CDR3 sequence is CASSQDILGNTGELFF. In nucleotides, the CDR3 is TGTGCCAGCAGCCAAGATATCCTAGGGAACACCGGGGAGCTGTTTTTT.